This T cell receptor (beta chain) was retrieved from a study of technical replicates of blood from a few donors. Only in-frame clones appear in the TCRdb table, and some are missing; sequencing was by immunoSEQ multiplex PCR. This sample has about 88,000 clones, with just under 95% found just once. This CDR3 spans 16 amino acids. V gave up 7 bases and J gave up 7 bases; unmatched junction bases: 22. Germline CDR1 and CDR2: SQVTM and ANQGSEA. V usage is TRBV29-1 and J usage is TRBJ2-7; 7 bases fit TRBD1. This clonotype originated in a human donor in good health. Sample: T cells isolated from PBMCs. CDR3 DNA: TGCAGCGCCGTATCGCGACAGGGAACCCGACAACGGGAGCAGTACTTC. Translation: CSAVSRQGTRQREQYF.